These 7 T cell receptor beta chains were all obtained from the same sample, sequenced in a study of blood T cell repertoires in COVID-19. TCRdb keeps only in-frame clones here, not all; method: immunoSEQ multiplex PCR. This sample has around 200,000 clones, with about nine tenths found just once. The sequenced material came from peripheral blood. The receptors shown here come from a woman aged 50 to 65 with acute or convalescent COVID-19.

The V gene is TRBV24-1, the J gene TRBJ1-1; TRBD1 is a possible D gene (5 bases). V lost 5 bases, J lost 4 bases, and 10 bases lay in between. The germline CDR1 and CDR2 sequences are KGHDR and SFDVKD. This CDR3 is 13 amino acids long. CDR3 loop: CATSGWGSTEAFF. CDR3 coding DNA: TGTGCCACCAGTGGCTGGGGCAGCACTGAAGCTTTCTTT.

The chain carries TRBV7-7 and TRBJ2-2; D is perhaps TRBD1 (5 bases). Germline CDR1 reads SSHAT; CDR2 reads FNYEAQ (reference sequence). The CDR3 spans 13 residues. Trimming took 1 base from V and 12 from J, leaving 12 bases between them. DNA of the CDR3: TGTGCCAGCAGCTTAGGGGCCAGGGAAAAGCTGTTTTTT. Protein product: CASSLGAREKLFF.

This clone was found a few times. The J gene is TRBJ2-7, the V gene TRBV6-2 or TRBV6-3; 11 bases are shared with TRBD1. The CDR3 covers 14 residues. Trimming took 4 bases from V and 5 from J; bases not matched to a gene: 4. The germline CDR1 and CDR2 sequences are MNHEY and SVGEGT. The chain's CDR3 is CASSWDRGNDEQYF. The CDR3 region has the DNA TGTGCCAGCAGTTGGGACAGGGGGAATGACGAGCAGTACTTC.

The chain's CDR3 is CASSSNSNQPQHF. The CDR3 bases are TGTGCCAGCAGTTCCAATAGCAATCAGCCCCAGCATTTT. The chain couples TRBV7-9 to TRBJ1-5; D remains ambiguous. The CDR3 consists of 13 residues. Trimming took 6 bases from V and 0 from J, leaving 6 bases between them. The germline CDR1 and CDR2 sequences are SEHNR and FQNEAQ (reference sequence).

The chain uses TRBV27 and TRBJ1-1; D unresolved. CDR3 length: 15 residues. V was shortened by 2 bases and J by 0 bases, with 10 bases between the two germline ends. Germline assignment: CDR1 MNHEY and CDR2 SMNVEV (reference sequence). Here the CDR3 reads CASSLQAPMNTEAFF. Written as DNA, the CDR3 is TGTGCCAGCAGTTTACAAGCGCCTATGAACACTGAAGCTTTCTTT.

The chain uses TRBV6-2 or TRBV6-3 and TRBJ1-2; TRBD1 is a possible D gene (5 bases). Germline CDR1 MNHEY, CDR2 SVGEGT. The CDR3 loop spans 16 amino acids. The V and J ends lost 3 bases and 3 bases respectively, with 17 bases between them. The DNA of the CDR3 is TGTGCCAGCAGTTATATTGCGGGACGGGCGGACTATGGCTACACCTTC. Translation gives CASSYIAGRADYGYTF.

The rearrangement links TRBV12-3 or TRBV12-4 to TRBJ2-7; tentative D call: TRBD1 (6 bases). The V end lost 2 bases, the J end lost 3 bases, and 8 bases lay between the germline ends. CDR3 length: 13 amino acids. In DNA, the CDR3 is TGTGCCAGCAGTTTAACAGGGAACTACGAGCAGTACTTC. Its protein product is CASSLTGNYEQYF.